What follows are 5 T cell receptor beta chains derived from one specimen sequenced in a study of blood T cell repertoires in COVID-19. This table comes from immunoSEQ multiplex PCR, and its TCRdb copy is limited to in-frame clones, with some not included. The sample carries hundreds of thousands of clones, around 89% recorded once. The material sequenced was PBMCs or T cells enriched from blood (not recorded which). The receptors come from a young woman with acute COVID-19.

The CDR3 sequence is CASSLGGTDSYEQYF. Written as DNA, the CDR3 is TGTGCCAGCAGCTTAGGAGGGACAGATTCCTACGAGCAGTACTTC. This chain joins TRBV11-2 and TRBJ2-7, with 7 bases matching TRBD1. CDR1 is SGHAT, CDR2 FQNNGV, per germline. The CDR3 length is 15 residues. Losses at the gene ends were 1 base for V and 1 base for J; bases not matched to a gene: 4.

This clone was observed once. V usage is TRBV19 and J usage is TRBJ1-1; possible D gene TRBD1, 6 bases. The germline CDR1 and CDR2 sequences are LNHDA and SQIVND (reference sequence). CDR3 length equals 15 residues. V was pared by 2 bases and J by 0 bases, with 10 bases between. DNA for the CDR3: TGTGCCAGTAGTATACTGGGGGCCATGAACACTGAAGCTTTCTTT. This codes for CASSILGAMNTEAFF.

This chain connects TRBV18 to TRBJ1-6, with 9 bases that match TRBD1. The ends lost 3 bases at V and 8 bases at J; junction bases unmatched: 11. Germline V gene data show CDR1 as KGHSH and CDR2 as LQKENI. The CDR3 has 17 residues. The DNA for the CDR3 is TGTGCCAGCTCACCGAACCTGGGACAGGGAAGTTATTCACCCCTCCACTTT. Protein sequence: CASSPNLGQGSYSPLHF.

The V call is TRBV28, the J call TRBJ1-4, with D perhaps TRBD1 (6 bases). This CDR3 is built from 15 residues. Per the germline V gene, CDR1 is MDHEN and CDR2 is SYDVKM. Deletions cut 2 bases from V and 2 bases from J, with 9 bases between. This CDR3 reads CASSLQGFTNEKLFF. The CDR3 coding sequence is TGTGCCAGCAGTTTACAGGGGTTCACTAATGAAAAACTGTTTTTT.

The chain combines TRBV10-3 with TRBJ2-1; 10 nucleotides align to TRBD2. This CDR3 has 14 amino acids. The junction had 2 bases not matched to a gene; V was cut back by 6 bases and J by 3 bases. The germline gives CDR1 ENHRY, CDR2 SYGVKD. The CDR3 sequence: CAIRAGGVYNEQFF. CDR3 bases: TGTGCCATCAGAGCGGGGGGGGTCTACAATGAGCAGTTCTTC.